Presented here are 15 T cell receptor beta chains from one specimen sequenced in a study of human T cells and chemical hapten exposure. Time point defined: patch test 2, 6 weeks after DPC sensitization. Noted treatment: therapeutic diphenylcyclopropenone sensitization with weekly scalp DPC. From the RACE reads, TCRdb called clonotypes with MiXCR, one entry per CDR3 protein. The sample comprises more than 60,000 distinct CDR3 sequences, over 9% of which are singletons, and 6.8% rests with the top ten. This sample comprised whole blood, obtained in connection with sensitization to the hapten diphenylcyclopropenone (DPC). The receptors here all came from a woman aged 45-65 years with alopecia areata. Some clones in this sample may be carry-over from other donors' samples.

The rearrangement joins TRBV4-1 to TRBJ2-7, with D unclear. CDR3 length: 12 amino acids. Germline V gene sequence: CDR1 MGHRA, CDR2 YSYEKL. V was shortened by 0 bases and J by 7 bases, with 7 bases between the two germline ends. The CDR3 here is CASSQDLREQYF. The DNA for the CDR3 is TGCGCCAGCAGCCAAGACCTACGGGAGCAGTACTTC.

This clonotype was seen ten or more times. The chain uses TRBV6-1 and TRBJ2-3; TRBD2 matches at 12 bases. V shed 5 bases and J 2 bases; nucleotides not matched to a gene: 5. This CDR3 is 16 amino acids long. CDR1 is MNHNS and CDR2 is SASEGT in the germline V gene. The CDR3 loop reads CASSWTSGDPTDTQYF. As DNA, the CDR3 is TGTGCCAGCAGTTGGACTAGCGGGGACCCCACAGATACGCAGTATTTT.

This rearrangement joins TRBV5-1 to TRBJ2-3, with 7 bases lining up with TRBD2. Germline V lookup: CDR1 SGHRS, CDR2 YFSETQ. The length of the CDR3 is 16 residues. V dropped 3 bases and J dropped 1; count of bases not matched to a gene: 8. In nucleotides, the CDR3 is TGCGCCAGCAGCTCTCAAGCGGGACGTGGCACAGATACGCAGTATTTT. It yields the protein CASSSQAGRGTDTQYF.

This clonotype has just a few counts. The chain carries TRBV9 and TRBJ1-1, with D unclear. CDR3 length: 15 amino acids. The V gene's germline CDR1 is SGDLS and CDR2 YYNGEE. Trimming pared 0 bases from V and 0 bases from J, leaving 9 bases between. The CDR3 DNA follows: TGTGCCAGCAGCGTAGCCCCAGACATGAACACTGAAGCTTTCTTT. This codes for CASSVAPDMNTEAFF.

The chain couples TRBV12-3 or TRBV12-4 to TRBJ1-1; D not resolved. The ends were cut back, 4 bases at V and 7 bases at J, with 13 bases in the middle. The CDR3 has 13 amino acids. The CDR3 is CASSSVSFSEAFF. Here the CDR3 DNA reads TGTGCCAGCAGTTCAGTGTCTTTTAGTGAAGCTTTCTTT.

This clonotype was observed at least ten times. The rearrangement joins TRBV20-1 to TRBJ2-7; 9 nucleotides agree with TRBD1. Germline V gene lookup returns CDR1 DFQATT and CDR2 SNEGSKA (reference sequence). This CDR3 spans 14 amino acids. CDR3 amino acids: CGGLTGGTPYEQYF. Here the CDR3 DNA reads TGCGGTGGCTTAACAGGGGGCACCCCCTACGAGCAGTACTTC.

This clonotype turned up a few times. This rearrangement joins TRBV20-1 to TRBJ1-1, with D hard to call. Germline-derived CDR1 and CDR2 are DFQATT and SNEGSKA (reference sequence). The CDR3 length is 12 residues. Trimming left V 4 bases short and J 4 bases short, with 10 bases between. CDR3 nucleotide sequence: TGCAGTGCTATGAGTCAGTTCACTGAAGCTTTCTTT. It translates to CSAMSQFTEAFF.

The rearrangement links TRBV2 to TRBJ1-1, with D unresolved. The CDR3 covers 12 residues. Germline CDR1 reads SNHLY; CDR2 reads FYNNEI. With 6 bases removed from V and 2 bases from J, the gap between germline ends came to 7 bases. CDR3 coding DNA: TGTGCCAGCAGATACAGCAACACTGAAGCTTTCTTT. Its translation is CASRYSNTEAFF.

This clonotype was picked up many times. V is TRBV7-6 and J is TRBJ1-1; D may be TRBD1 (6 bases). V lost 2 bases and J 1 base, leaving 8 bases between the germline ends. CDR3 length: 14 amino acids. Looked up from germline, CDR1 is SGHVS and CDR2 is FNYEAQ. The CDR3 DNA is TGTGCCAGCAGCTTAACAGGGCAGAACACTGAAGCTTTCTTT. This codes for CASSLTGQNTEAFF.

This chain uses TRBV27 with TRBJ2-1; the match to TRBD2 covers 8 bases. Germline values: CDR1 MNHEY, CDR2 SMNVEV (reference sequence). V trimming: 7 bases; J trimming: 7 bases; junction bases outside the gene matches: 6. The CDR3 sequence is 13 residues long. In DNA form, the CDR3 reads TGTGCCAGCAAAGAGCGGGAGAGAAATGAGCAGTTCTTC. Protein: CASKERERNEQFF.

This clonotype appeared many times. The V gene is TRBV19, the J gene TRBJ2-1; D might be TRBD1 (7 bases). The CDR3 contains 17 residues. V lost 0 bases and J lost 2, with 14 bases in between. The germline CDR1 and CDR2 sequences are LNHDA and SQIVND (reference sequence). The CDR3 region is CASSIEATGRPYNEQFF. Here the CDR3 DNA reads TGTGCCAGTAGTATAGAGGCGACAGGGAGGCCCTACAATGAGCAGTTCTTC.

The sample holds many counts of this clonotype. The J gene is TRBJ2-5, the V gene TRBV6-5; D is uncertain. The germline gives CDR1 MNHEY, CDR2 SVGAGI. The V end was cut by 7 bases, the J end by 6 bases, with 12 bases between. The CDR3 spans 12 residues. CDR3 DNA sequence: TGTGCCAGCAATTTGGCCGCGAAGACCCAGTACTTC. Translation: CASNLAAKTQYF.

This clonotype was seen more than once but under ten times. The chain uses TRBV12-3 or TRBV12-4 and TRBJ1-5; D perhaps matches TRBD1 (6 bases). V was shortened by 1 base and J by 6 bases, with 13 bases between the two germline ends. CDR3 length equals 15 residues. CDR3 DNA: TGTGCCAGCAGTTTAGAAGGGGGAGTAGGTCAGCCCCAGCATTTT. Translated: CASSLEGGVGQPQHF.

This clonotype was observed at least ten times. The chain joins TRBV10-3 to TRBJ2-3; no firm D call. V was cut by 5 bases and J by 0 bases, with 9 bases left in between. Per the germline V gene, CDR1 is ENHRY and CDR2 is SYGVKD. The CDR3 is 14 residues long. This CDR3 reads CAISSFPSTDTQYF. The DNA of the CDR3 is TGTGCCATCAGTAGCTTCCCAAGCACAGATACGCAGTATTTT.

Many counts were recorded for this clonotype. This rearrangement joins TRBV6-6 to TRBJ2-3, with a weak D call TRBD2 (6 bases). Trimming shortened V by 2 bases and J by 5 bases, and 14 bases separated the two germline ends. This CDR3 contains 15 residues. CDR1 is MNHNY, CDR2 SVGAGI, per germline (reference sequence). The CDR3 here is CASSYVGQGGDTQYF. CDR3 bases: TGTGCCAGCAGTTACGTAGGGCAGGGAGGAGATACGCAGTATTTT.